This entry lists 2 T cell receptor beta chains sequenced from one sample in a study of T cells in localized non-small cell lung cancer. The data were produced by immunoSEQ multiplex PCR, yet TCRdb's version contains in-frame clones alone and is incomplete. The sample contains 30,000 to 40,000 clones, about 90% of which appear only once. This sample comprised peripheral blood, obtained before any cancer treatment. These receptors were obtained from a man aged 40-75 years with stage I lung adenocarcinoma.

CDR3 nucleotide sequence: TGTGCCAGCAGTTTATTGGGGGGCACACCCTACGAGCAGTACTTC. This encodes CASSLLGGTPYEQYF. The gene calls are TRBV27 and TRBJ2-7, with D perhaps assigned TRBD1 or TRBD2 (6 bases each). The CDR3 runs 15 residues. V gave up 1 base and J gave up 2 bases, with 12 bases separating them. Germline V gene sequence: CDR1 MNHEY, CDR2 SMNVEV (reference sequence).

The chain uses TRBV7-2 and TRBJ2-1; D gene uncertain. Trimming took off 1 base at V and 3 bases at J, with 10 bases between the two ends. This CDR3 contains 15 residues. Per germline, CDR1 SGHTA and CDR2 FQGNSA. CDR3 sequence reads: CASSLGPLDYNEQFF. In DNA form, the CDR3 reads TGTGCCAGCAGCTTAGGACCGCTAGACTACAATGAGCAGTTCTTC.